These 17 T cell receptor delta chains were sequenced from one sample in a study of gamma-delta T cells after stem cell transplantation (dated by TCRdb to the mid-2010s). Library preparation used RT-PCR. TCRdb names Illumina MiSeq as the instrument used. TCRdb recomputed clones from the public reads with CATT; identical DNA rows were then combined. The sample includes about 1,500 delta-chain clones, with roughly 1.5% observed a single time. Clones ranked in the top ten supply approximately 45% of the sample. Sequencing was done on a sample of gamma-delta T cells. All receptors derive from a human donor. It is not recorded whose cells these are; they may come from a transplant donor.

Concerning this clone: The likely explanation is a read error, given a far larger clone one base away. The sample contains more than one DNA sequence encoding this CDR3. The V call is TRDV1, the J call TRDJ1, with D maybe TRDD3 (6 bases). Germline V lookup: CDR1 TSWWSYY, CDR2 QGS. The CDR3 has 18 amino acids. CDR3: CALGELLPGDGDTDKLIF. DNA for the CDR3: TGTGCCCTTGGGGAACTCCTGCCTGGGGATGGGGATACCGATAAACTCATCTTT.

With regard to this clone: A single base is all that separates this from a far larger clone, so a read error is likely. The rearrangement uses TRDV1 and TRDJ1; 13 bases match TRDD3. V lost 0 bases, J lost 0 bases, and 28 bases stayed unmatched. CDR1 is TSWWSYY and CDR2 is QGS in the germline V gene. The CDR3 has 26 residues. The chain's CDR3 is CALGELGLLIPTHWGIREEHTDKLIF. Written as DNA, the CDR3 is TGTGCTCTTGGGGAACTAGGACTCCTTATCCCCACGCACTGGGGGATACGCGAGGAGCACACCGATAAACTCATCTTT.

Regarding this clone: A far larger clone is off by one base, so a read error is likely. Distinct nucleotide sequences in the sample also encode this CDR3. The chain links TRDV3 to TRDJ2; TRDD3 matches at 8 bases. V shed 3 bases, J shed 8 bases, and the junction held 14 bases outside the gene matches. The CDR3 runs to 15 residues. Per the germline V gene, CDR1 is TVYSNPD and CDR2 is GDNSRS (reference sequence). The CDR3 loop reads CAFSYWGPLTAQLFF. CDR3 bases: TGTGCCTTCTCGTACTGGGGGCCATTAACGGCACAACTCTTCTTT.

By share of the sample, this clone is medium-sized (0.01 to 0.1%). With only one base between it and a far larger clone, this is likely a read error. V gene TRDV1 combines with J gene TRDJ1; 9 bases fit TRDD3. The CDR3 length is 22 residues. Germline assignment: CDR1 TSWWSYY and CDR2 QGS. The chain's CDR3 is CALGDLHTGYWGTDPYTNKLIF. The CDR3 DNA reads TGTGCTCTTGGGGACCTCCATACGGGGTACTGGGGGACCGACCCGTACACCAATAAACTCATCTTT.

Only a few counts were recorded for this clone. With only one base between it and a far larger clone, this is likely a read error. The sample carries other DNA sequences with the same CDR3. V usage is TRDV1 and J usage is TRDJ1; D gene ambiguous. V was shortened by 3 bases and J by 2 bases, with 16 bases between the two germline ends. Germline CDR1 and CDR2: TSWWSYY and QGS. The CDR3 contains 16 residues. The CDR3 here is CALGDPILGYTDKLIF. DNA of the CDR3: TGTGCTCTTGGGGACCCAATTCTAGGGTATACCGATAAACTCATCTTT.

This clone was detected a few times. This likely reflects a read error, since a far larger clone is one base away. The same CDR3 arises from other DNA sequences in this sample as well. The gene calls are TRDV1 and TRDJ1; 10 bases are shared with TRDD3. The V and J ends lost 4 bases and 8 bases, in that order; junction bases with no gene match: 13. This CDR3 spans 16 amino acids. Germline V gives CDR1 TSWWSYY, CDR2 QGS. This chain's CDR3 is CALGVYGCTGGWKLIF. The CDR3, as DNA: TGTGCTCTTGGGGTGTACGGGTGCACTGGGGGATGGAAACTCATCTTT.

As to this clone: This DNA's translation and the protein TCRdb lists, from a much larger clone, do not match at residue 9, likely due to a read error; the protein shown is translated from the DNA. The rearrangement joins TRDV2 to TRDJ1; D is ambiguous. Trimming took 5 bases from V and 3 from J, leaving 15 bases between them. The CDR3 is 14 amino acids. The germline gives CDR1 GEAIGNYY, CDR2 EKD. The CDR3 region has the DNA TGTGCCTGTGCCGGTATACAAATCGCCGATAAACTCATCTTT. Encoded protein: CACAGIQIADKLIF.

This clone was found many times. It differs at one base from a far larger clone, so likely a read error. The chain employs TRDV2 and TRDJ1; 13 bases agree with TRDD3. Looked up from germline, CDR1 is GEAIGNYY and CDR2 is EKD. The CDR3 has 19 residues. The CDR3 nucleotides read TGTGCCCGTGACCCCCTTACTGGGGGATACGCCGAGACACCCGATAAACTCATCTTT. As protein: CARDPLTGGYAETPDKLIF.

This clone rates as medium-sized. The chain links TRDV1 to TRDJ1; the D gene is possibly TRDD2 (9 bases). The CDR3 sequence is 21 residues long. Germline values: CDR1 TSWWSYY, CDR2 QGS. V lost 3 bases and J 4 bases, leaving 33 bases between the germline ends. CDR3 coding DNA: TGTGCTCTTGGGGATTCCCCTTCCTACGAACGCGTACTGGGGGGTAACGATAAACTCATCTTT. Protein sequence: CALGDSPSYERVLGGNDKLIF.

As concerns this clone: TCRdb lists the protein of a much larger clone for this DNA, which differs at residue 4, so this is likely a read error; the protein given here is translated from the DNA itself. The rearrangement joins TRDV1 to TRDJ1; the D gene is possibly TRDD3 (6 bases). Germline loops: CDR1 TSWWSYY, CDR2 QGS. The CDR3 length is 22 residues. The CDR3 loop reads CALRERRSVVYWETLRTDKLIF. CDR3 in DNA: TGTGCTCTTAGGGAACGGAGATCTGTAGTGTACTGGGAAACACTAAGAACCGATAAACTCATCTTT.

This clone ranks as medium-sized. The chain recombines TRAV29/DV5 with TRDJ1; D unclear. CDR3 size: 18 residues. Germline CDR1 and CDR2: NSMFDY and ISSIKDK. Trimming left V 0 bases short and J 0 bases short, with 21 bases between. CDR3 in amino acids: CAASAPKTANLYTDKLIF. In DNA form, the CDR3 reads TGTGCAGCAAGCGCCCCTAAGACGGCCAACCTGTACACCGATAAACTCATCTTT.

This clone qualifies as large (0.1 to 1%). The V call is TRDV2, the J call TRDJ1, with TRDD3 matching over 7 bases. V gave up 0 bases and J gave up 0 bases; unmatched junction bases: 30. Germline V lookup: CDR1 GEAIGNYY, CDR2 EKD. The CDR3 runs to 24 residues. The CDR3 coding sequence is TGTGCCTGTGACACCGTTGGCCTACAGGGGGGGGGATCCAACAGACGTGGGGACACCGATAAACTCATCTTT. Its translation is CACDTVGLQGGGSNRRGDTDKLIF.

A few counts support this clone. The protein that TCRdb holds for this DNA derives from a much larger clone and differs from the translated DNA at residue 4, which likely indicates a read error; the protein shown here is translated from the DNA. The chain links TRAV29/DV5 to TRDJ1, with 7 bases identical to TRDD3. The germline gives CDR1 NSMFDY, CDR2 ISSIKDK. V shed 4 bases, J shed 0 bases, and the junction held 18 bases outside the gene matches. CDR3 size: 18 residues. The CDR3 DNA follows: TGTGCAGCAGGCGCTGTACTGGGGACCCCCTCTTACACCGATAAACTCATCTTT. Translation: CAAGAVLGTPSYTDKLIF.

This clone was detected a few times. TCRdb's protein for this DNA is that of a much larger clone and differs from the translation at residue 9, likely a read error; the protein shown is the DNA translation. This chain uses TRDV2 with TRDJ1; 8 positions match TRDD2. CDR3 length: 16 amino acids. V was clipped by 0 bases and J by 0 bases; unmatched bases: 5. CDR1 and CDR2 from the germline V gene are GEAIGNYY and EKD. The CDR3 here is CACDTLPTGYTDKLIF. The CDR3, as DNA: TGTGCCTGTGACACCCTTCCTACCGGTTACACCGATAAACTCATCTTT.

On this clone: A far larger clone lies a single base away; this is likely a read error. Additional DNA sequences in this sample encode the identical CDR3. This chain joins TRDV1 and TRDJ2; possibly TRDD2 or TRDD3 for D (5 bases each). CDR1 and CDR2 (germline): TSWWSYY, QGS. The CDR3 covers 21 residues. V lost 1 base and J 0 bases, leaving 24 bases between the germline ends. The CDR3 is CALGEPHFPDRGESLTAQLFF. CDR3 DNA: TGTGCTCTTGGGGAACCTCACTTCCCCGATCGGGGAGAGTCTTTGACAGCACAACTCTTCTTT.

This clone is termed medium-sized. This likely traces to a read error, being one base from a far larger clone. The gene calls are TRDV1 and TRDJ1; D possibly corresponds to TRDD3 (6 bases). Germline CDR1 is TSWWSYY and CDR2 is QGS. This CDR3 comprises 22 residues. The V end lost 3 bases, the J end lost 0 bases, and 32 bases lay between the germline ends. The CDR3 region has the DNA TGTGCTCTTGGGGACCTCCATACGGGGTACCGGGGGACCGACCCGTACACCGATAAACTCATCTTT. Amino acids: CALGDLHTGYRGTDPYTDKLIF.

This clone is deemed medium-sized. CDR3 region: CAFVELRPIYWGLDTDKLIF. CDR3 in DNA: TGTGCCTTCGTCGAGCTACGTCCCATTTACTGGGGGCTAGACACCGATAAACTCATCTTT. The V and J genes are TRDV3 and TRDJ1; 8 bases match TRDD3. The trim removed 3 bases at V and 0 bases at J, leaving 24 bases unmatched. The CDR3 runs 20 residues. Germline CDR1 TVYSNPD, CDR2 GDNSRS (reference sequence).